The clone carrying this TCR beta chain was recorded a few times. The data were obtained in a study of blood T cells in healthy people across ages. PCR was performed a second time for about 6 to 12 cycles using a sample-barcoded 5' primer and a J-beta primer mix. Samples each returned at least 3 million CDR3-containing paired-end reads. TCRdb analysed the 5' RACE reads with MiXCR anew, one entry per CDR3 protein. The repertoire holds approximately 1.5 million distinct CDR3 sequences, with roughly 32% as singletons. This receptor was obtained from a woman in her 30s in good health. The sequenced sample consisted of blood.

For the CDR3, the DNA is TGTGCCAGCAGCACCGGGGACTACAATGAGCAGTTCTTC. Its translation is CASSTGDYNEQFF. The rearrangement joins TRBV9 to TRBJ2-1; TRBD2 is a possible D gene (5 bases). CDR3 size: 13 residues. V lost 4 bases to trimming and J lost 3 bases, with 8 bases between them. In germline, CDR1 is SGDLS, CDR2 YYNGEE.